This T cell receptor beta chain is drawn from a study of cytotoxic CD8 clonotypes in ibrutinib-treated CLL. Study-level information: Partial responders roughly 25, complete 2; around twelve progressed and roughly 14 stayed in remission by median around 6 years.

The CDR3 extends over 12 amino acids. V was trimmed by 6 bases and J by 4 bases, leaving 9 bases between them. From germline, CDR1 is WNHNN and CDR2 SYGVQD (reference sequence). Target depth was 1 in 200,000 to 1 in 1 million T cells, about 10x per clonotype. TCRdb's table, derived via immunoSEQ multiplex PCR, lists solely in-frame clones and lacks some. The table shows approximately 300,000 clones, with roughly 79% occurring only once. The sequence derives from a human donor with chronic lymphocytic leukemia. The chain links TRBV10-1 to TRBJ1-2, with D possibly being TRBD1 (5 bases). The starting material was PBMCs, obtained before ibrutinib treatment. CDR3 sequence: CASSRDGYGYTF. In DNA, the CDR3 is TGCGCCAGCAGCCGGGACGGCTATGGCTACACCTTC.